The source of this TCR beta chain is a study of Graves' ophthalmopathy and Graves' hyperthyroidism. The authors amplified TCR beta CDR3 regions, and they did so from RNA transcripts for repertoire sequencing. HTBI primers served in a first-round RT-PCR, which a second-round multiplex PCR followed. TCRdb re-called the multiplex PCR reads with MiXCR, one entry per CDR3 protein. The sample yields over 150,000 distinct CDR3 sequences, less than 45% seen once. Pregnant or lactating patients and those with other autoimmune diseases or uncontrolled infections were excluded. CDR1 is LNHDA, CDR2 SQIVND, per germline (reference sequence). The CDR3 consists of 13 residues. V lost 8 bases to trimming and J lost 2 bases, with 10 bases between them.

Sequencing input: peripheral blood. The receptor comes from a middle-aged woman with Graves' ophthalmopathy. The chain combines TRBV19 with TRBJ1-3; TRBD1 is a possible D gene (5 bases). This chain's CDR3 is CASRQITGNTIYF. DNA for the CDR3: TGTGCCAGTCGACAGATTACTGGAAACACCATATATTTT.